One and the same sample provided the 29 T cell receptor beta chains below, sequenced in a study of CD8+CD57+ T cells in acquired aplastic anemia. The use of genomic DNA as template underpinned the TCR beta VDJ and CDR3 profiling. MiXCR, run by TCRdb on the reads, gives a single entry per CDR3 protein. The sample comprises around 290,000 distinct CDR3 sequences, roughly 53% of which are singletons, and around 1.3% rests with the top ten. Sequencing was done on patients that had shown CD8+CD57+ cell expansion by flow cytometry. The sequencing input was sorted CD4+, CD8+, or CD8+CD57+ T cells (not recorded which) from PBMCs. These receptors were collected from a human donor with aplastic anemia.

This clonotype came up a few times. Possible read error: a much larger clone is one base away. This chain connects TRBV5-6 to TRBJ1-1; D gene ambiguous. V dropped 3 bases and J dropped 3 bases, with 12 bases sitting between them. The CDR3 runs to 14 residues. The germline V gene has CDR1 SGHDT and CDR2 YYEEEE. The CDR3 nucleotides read TGTGCCAGCAGCTCGATGGGTGTGGACACTGAAGCTTTCTTT. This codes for CASSSMGVDTEAFF.

In DNA form, the CDR3 reads TGTGCCAGCAGTAGGGACAGGGCGGACAGTTGGGGGCAGTACTTC. Protein sequence: CASSRDRADSWGQYF. The rearrangement uses TRBV6-6 and TRBJ2-7; 9 nucleotides agree with TRBD1. Germline loops: CDR1 MNHNY, CDR2 SVGAGI (reference sequence). The CDR3 runs to 15 residues. Trimming removed 5 bases from V and 9 bases from J; junction bases left unmatched: 14.

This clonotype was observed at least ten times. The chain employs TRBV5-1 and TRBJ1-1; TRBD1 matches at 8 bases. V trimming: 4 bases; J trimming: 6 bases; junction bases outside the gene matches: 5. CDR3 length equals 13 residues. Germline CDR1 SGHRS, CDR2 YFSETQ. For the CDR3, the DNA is TGCGCCAGCAGCGTACAGGGGGGGCCTGAAGCTTTCTTT. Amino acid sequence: CASSVQGGPEAFF.

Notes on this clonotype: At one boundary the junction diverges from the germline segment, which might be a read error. CDR3 loop: CASSRDTSDQPQHF. CDR3 DNA sequence: TGTGCCAGCAGCCGGGACACTAGCGATCAGCCCCAGCATTTT. The V call is TRBV7-9, the J call TRBJ1-5, with a weak D call TRBD1 (6 bases). The CDR3 totals 14 residues. The germline CDR1 and CDR2 sequences are SEHNR and FQNEAQ (reference sequence).

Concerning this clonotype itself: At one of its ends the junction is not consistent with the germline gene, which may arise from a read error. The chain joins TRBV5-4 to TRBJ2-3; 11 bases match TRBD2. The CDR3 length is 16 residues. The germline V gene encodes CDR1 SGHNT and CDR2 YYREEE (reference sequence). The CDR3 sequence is CASSADLAGGTDAQYF. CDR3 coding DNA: TGTGCCAGCAGCGCCGATCTAGCGGGGGGCACAGATGCGCAGTATTTT.

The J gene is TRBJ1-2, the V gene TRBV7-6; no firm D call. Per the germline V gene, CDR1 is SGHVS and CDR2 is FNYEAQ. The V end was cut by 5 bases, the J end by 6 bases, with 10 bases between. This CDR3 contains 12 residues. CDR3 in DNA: TGTGCCAGCAGCCCTGGTCTTAATGGCTACACCTTC. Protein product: CASSPGLNGYTF.

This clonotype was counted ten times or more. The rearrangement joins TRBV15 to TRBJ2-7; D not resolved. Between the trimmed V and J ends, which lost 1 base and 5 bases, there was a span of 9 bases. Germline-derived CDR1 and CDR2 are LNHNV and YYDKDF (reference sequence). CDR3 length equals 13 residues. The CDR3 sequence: CATSRALRHEQYF. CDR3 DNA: TGTGCCACCAGCAGAGCACTGCGGCACGAGCAGTACTTC.

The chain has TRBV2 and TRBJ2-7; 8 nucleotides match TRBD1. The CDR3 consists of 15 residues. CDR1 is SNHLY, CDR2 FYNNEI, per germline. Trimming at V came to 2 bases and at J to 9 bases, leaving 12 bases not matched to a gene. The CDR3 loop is CASSEWGTGPSGQYF. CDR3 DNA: TGTGCCAGCAGTGAATGGGGGACAGGCCCAAGTGGGCAGTACTTC.

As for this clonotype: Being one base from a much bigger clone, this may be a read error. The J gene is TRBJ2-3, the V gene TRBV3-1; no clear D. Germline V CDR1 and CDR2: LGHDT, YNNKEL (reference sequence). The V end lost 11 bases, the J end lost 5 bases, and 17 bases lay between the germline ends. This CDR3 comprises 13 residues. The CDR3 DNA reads TGTGCCGGTAGAGACCCGGGCGGAGATACGCAGTATTTT. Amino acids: CAGRDPGGDTQYF.

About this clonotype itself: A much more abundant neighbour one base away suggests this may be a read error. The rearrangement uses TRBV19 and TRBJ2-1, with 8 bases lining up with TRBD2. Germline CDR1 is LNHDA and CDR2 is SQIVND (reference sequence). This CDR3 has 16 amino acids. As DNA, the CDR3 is TGTGCAAGTAGTATAATTAGCGGGGACTCCTACAATGAGCAGTTCTTC. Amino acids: CASSIISGDSYNEQFF.

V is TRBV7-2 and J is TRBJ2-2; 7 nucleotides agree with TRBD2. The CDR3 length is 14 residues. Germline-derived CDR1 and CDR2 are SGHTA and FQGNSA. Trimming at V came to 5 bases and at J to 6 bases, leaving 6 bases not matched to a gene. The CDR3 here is CASSPGLGAGELFF. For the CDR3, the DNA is TGTGCCAGCAGCCCTGGACTAGGAGCCGGGGAGCTGTTTTTT. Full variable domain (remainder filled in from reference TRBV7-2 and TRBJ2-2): GAGVSQSPSNKVTEKGKDVELRCDPISGHTALYWYRQSLGQGLEFLIYFQGNSAPDKSGLPSDRFSAERTGGSVSTLTIQRTQQEDSAVYLCASSPGLGAGELFFGEGSRLTVL.

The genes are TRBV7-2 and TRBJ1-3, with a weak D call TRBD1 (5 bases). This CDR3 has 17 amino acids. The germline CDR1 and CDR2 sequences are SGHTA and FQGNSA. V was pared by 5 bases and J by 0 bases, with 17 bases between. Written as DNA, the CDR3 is TGTGCCAGCAGCCAAGGGACTAGCGGGGGCTCTGGAAACACCATATATTTT. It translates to CASSQGTSGGSGNTIYF.

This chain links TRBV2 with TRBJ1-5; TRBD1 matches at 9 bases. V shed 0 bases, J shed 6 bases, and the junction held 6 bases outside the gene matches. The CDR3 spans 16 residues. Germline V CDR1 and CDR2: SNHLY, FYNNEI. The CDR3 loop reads CASSEAKGQGRQPQHF. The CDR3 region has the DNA TGTGCCAGCAGTGAAGCGAAGGGACAGGGCCGTCAGCCCCAGCATTTT.

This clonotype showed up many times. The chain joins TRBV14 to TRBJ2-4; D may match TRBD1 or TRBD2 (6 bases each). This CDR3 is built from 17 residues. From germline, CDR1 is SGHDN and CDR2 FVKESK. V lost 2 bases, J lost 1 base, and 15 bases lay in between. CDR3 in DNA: TGTGCCAGCAGCCAAAAAGGGCCGGGGGCGGCCAAAAACATTCAGTACTTC. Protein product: CASSQKGPGAAKNIQYF.

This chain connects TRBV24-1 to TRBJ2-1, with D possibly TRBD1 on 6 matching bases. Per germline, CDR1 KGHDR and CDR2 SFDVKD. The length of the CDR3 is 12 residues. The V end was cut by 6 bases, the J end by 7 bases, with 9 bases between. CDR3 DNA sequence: TGTGCCACCAGTCGTACAGGGAATGAGCAGTTCTTC. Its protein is CATSRTGNEQFF.

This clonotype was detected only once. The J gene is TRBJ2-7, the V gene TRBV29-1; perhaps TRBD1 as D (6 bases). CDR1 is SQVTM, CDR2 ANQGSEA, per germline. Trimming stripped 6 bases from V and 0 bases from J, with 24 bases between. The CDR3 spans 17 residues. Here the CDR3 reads CSVQGRPGDPSSYEQYF. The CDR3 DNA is TGCAGCGTCCAAGGGCGGCCAGGGGACCCGAGCTCCTACGAGCAGTACTTC.

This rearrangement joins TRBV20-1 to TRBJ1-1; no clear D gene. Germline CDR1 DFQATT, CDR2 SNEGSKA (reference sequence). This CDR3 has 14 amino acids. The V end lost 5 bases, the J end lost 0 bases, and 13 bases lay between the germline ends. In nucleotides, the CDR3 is TGCAGTGCTTCCTCAGGACTCCTGAACACTGAAGCTTTCTTT. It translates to CSASSGLLNTEAFF.

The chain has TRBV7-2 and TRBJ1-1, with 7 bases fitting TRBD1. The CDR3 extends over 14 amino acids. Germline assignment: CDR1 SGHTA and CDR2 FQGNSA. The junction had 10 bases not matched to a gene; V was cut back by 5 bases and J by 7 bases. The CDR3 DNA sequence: TGTGCCAGCAGCACGCGGGACAGCCAGTTTGAAGCTTTCTTT. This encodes CASSTRDSQFEAFF. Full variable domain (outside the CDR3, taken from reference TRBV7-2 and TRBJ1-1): GAGVSQSPSNKVTEKGKDVELRCDPISGHTALYWYRQSLGQGLEFLIYFQGNSAPDKSGLPSDRFSAERTGGSVSTLTIQRTQQEDSAVYLCASSTRDSQFEAFFGQGTRLTVV.

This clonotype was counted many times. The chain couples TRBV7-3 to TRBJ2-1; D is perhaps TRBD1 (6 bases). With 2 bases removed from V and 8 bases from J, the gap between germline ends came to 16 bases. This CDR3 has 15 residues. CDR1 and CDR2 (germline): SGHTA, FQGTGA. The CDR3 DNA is TGTGCCAGCAGCTTAGCAGGGGCCAGGTTGGATGAGCAGTTCTTC. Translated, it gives CASSLAGARLDEQFF.

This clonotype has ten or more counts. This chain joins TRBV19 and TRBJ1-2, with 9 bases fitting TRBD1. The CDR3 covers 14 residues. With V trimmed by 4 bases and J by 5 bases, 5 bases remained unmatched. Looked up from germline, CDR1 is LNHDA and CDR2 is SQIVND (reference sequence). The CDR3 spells CASSNTGTGYGYTF. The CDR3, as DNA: TGTGCCAGTAGTAATACCGGGACAGGGTATGGCTACACCTTC.

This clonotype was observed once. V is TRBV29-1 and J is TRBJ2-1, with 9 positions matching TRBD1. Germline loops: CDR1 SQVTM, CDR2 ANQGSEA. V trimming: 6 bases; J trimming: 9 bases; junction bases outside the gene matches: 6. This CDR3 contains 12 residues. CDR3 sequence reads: CSVVTGGFEQFF. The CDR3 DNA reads TGCAGCGTGGTGACAGGGGGTTTTGAGCAGTTCTTC.

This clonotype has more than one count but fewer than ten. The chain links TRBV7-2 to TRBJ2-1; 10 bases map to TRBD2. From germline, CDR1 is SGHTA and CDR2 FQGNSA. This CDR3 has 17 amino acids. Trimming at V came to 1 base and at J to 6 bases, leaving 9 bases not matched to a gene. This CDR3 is CASSLVGTGTSANEQFF. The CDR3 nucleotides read TGTGCCAGCAGCTTAGTGGGAACCGGGACTAGCGCCAATGAGCAGTTCTTC.

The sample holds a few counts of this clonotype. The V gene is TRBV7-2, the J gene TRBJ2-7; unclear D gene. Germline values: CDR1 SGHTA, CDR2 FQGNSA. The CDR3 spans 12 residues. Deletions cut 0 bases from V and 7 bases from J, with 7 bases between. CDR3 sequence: CASSLAATEQYF. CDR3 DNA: TGTGCCAGCAGCTTAGCGGCAACAGAGCAGTACTTC.

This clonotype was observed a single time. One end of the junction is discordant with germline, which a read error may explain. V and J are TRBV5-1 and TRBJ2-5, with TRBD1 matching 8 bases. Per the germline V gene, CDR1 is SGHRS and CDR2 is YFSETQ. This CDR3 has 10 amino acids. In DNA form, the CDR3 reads TGCGCCAGCAGCTTGGAGGGACAGGACTTC. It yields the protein CASSLEGQDF.

The CDR3 sequence: CASSSGGGGRDSPLHF. The CDR3 DNA reads TGCGCCAGCAGCTCCGGAGGGGGGGGGCGCGATTCACCCCTCCACTTT. V gene TRBV5-1 combines with J gene TRBJ1-6, with D possibly matching TRBD1 (6 bases). Trimming took off 3 bases at V and 8 bases at J, with 18 bases between the two ends. There are 16 residues in the CDR3. Germline V lookup: CDR1 SGHRS, CDR2 YFSETQ.

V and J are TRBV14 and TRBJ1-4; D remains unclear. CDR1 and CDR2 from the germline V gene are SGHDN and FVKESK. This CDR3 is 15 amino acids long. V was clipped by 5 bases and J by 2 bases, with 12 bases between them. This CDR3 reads CASSAFRDTNEKLFF. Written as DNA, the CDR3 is TGTGCCAGCAGCGCCTTCCGGGATACTAATGAAAAACTGTTTTTT.

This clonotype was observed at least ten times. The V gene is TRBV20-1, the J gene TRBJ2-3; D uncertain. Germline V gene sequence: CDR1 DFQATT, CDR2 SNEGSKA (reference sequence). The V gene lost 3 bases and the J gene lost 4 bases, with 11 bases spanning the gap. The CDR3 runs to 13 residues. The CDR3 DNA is TGCAGTGCTAGTTCTCCCGTGCCAGATACGCAGTATTTT. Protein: CSASSPVPDTQYF.

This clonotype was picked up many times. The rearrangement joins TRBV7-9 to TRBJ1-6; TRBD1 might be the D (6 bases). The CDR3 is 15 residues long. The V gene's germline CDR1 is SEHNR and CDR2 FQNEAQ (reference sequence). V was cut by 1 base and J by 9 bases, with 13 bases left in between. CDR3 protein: CASSLGGIRGSPLHF. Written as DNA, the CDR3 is TGTGCCAGCAGCTTAGGAGGGATCAGGGGTTCACCCCTCCACTTT. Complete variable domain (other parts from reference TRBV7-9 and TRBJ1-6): DTGVSQNPRHKITKRGQNVTFRCDPISEHNRLYWYRQTLGQGPEFLTYFQNEAQLEKSRLLSDRFSAERPKGSFSTLEIQRTEQGDSAMYLCASSLGGIRGSPLHFGNGTRLTVT.

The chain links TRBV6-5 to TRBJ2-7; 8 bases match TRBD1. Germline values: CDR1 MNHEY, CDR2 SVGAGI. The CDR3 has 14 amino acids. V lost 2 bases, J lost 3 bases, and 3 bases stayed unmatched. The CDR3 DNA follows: TGTGCCAGCAGTTACAGACAGGGGAACTACGAGCAGTACTTC. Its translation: CASSYRQGNYEQYF.